These T cell receptor beta chains were read from a single sample in a study of T-cell memory formation after mild COVID-19. From the 5' RACE reads, TCRdb called clonotypes with MiXCR, one entry per CDR3 protein. The table lists 550,000 to 600,000 distinct CDR3 sequences, roughly 20% of them singletons, with approximately 8.4% in the top ten. Sequencing input: PBMCs or a T cell subset sorted from them (not recorded which). These TCRs come from an adult woman who had mild COVID-19 (a few samples of this study predate the infection). Cell type and time point are not known. Each CDR3 is given without its conserved first and last residue.

j_call	v_call	cdr3_aa
TRBJ2-5	TRBV12-3/TRBV12-4	ASSSHRTAGGETQY
TRBJ2-2	TRBV2	ASSQGLYISGELF
TRBJ2-2	TRBV7-6	ASSPRGDRELF
TRBJ2-1	TRBV18	ASSPGLDAYNEQF
TRBJ1-4	TRBV7-9	ASSLTSVEKLF
TRBJ1-5	TRBV29-1	SVAGDRNQPQH
TRBJ2-5	TRBV11-2	ASSSGGAQETQY
TRBJ1-2	TRBV30	AWTANYGYT
TRBJ2-7	TRBV10-3	AISESDSPGDEQY
TRBJ1-1	TRBV7-9	ASSLGGRGGTEAF
TRBJ1-6	TRBV28	ASTIAMVQPLTPLH
TRBJ2-6	TRBV10-3	AIMIDSGTNKAGANVLT
TRBJ1-1	TRBV12-3/TRBV12-4	ASRKGGARMNTEAF
TRBJ2-7	TRBV27	ASSSSRGGAYEQY
TRBJ2-1	TRBV14	ASSQETTPRYGSSYNEQF
TRBJ2-3	TRBV12-3/TRBV12-4	ASSLRGGANTQY
TRBJ1-1	TRBV7-9	ASTEVGGATEAF
TRBJ1-2	TRBV15	ATSRDHRVHGYT
TRBJ1-4	TRBV6-1	ASSLKKNREATNEKLF
TRBJ1-1	TRBV6-5	ASSYEATVNTEAF
TRBJ2-7	TRBV30	AWSVPDRARYEQY
TRBJ2-7	TRBV6-2/TRBV6-3	ASSYSSLTPGLAGLYEQY
TRBJ2-7	TRBV15	ATSRDYKTSGYEQY
TRBJ2-3	TRBV2	ASRSGTDTDTQY
TRBJ2-5	TRBV29-1	SVGRTFQETQY
TRBJ2-3	TRBV6-5	ASSYSDTQY
TRBJ1-1	TRBV29-1	SVKPRNRNTEAF
TRBJ1-1	TRBV19	ASSIPGVSTEAF
TRBJ2-7	TRBV27	ASSPSTGGVYEQY
TRBJ2-7	TRBV21-1	ASSNPLGSYEQY
TRBJ1-6	TRBV27	ASSSWGGNSPLH
TRBJ2-7	TRBV7-9	AIPQGEFEQY
TRBJ2-7	TRBV21-1	ASSKERRYRRSYEQY
TRBJ2-4	TRBV12-3/TRBV12-4	ASSFREKNIQY
TRBJ1-1	TRBV18	ASSPPIGYTEAF
TRBJ2-3	TRBV6-4	ASTSLPGQGAVLDGDTQY
TRBJ2-1	TRBV7-8	ASSLVNRGLGYNEQF
TRBJ1-1	TRBV4-1	ASSQPGPGNTEAF
TRBJ2-1	TRBV5-1	ASSLLTEYNEQF
TRBJ2-7	TRBV7-9	ASTLEDRESGYEQY